A single TCR beta chain is shown here with its context. Libraries were prepared by immunoSEQ multiplex PCR; TCRdb keeps only in-frame clonotypes and omits some of them. The sample shows 300,000 to 400,000 clones, under 95% of them seen only once. Trimming cost V 6 bases and J 0 bases, with 13 bases left between them. CDR1 is SGDLS and CDR2 is YYNGEE in the germline V gene. This CDR3 region has 16 residues. This record comes from a study of blood T cell repertoires in COVID-19. Looking at the study overall: Both acute and convalescent COVID-19 samples were obtained from the United States, Italy and Spain.

Two consecutive negative NP/OP PCR tests, clearance, or resolved symptoms defined Cohort 3 recovery. This rearrangement joins TRBV9 to TRBJ1-6; D possibly corresponds to TRBD1 (5 bases). Material: PBMCs or T cells enriched from blood (not recorded which). This TCR came from a man in his 60s who had recovered from COVID-19. The CDR3 DNA reads TGTGCCAGCACCCAGGGAGGGAGCTCCTATAATTCACCCCTCCACTTT. Translated, it gives CASTQGGSSYNSPLHF.